These 32 T cell receptor beta chains originate from one sample sequenced in a study of OX40 agonist ivuxolimab in advanced cancers. Method: immunoSEQ multiplex PCR; TCRdb's copy keeps in-frame clones and lacks some. The table records about 23,000 clones, about 75% of them present only once. The specimen was CD4+ or CD8+ T cells sorted from blood, collected in a trial of the OX40 agonist ivuxolimab. These receptors were taken from an adult with an advanced solid tumor such as melanoma, head and neck, liver or kidney cancer.

V usage is TRBV30 and J usage is TRBJ1-2; 7 positions agree with TRBD1. Germline V gives CDR1 GTSNPN, CDR2 SVGIG (reference sequence). This CDR3 is built from 11 residues. Losses at the gene ends were 8 bases for V and 6 bases for J; bases not matched to a gene: 6. The CDR3 sequence is CAGNRGDGYTF. In DNA form, the CDR3 reads TGTGCCGGGAACAGGGGAGATGGCTACACCTTC.

In its sample, this clone was seen a few times. The V and J genes are TRBV28 and TRBJ2-2, with D possibly being TRBD1 or TRBD2 (5 bases each). Germline CDR1 MDHEN, CDR2 SYDVKM. This CDR3 region has 13 residues. The ends were cut back, 5 bases at V and 8 bases at J, with 12 bases in the middle. Here the CDR3 DNA reads TGTGCCAGCAGTCCCCCGTGGGGGGGGGAGCTGTTTTTT. Residues: CASSPPWGGELFF.

The chain recombines TRBV30 with TRBJ1-2; D is unresolved. In germline, CDR1 is GTSNPN, CDR2 SVGIG (reference sequence). The V end was cut by 3 bases, the J end by 4 bases, with 9 bases between. The length of the CDR3 is 12 residues. CDR3 region: CAWSPHSYGYTF. CDR3 DNA sequence: TGTGCCTGGAGCCCACACAGCTATGGCTACACCTTC.

The chain combines TRBV4-1 with TRBJ1-3, with D possibly being TRBD1 (5 bases). The length of the CDR3 is 16 residues. The V end lost 4 bases, the J end lost 0 bases, and 13 bases lay between the germline ends. Germline V gene sequence: CDR1 MGHRA, CDR2 YSYEKL. CDR3 sequence: CASSPGRGHSGNTIYF. CDR3 nucleotides: TGCGCCAGCAGCCCAGGGAGGGGTCACTCTGGAAACACCATATATTTT.

The chain employs TRBV6-6 and TRBJ1-5, with TRBD1 matching 7 bases. The trim removed 0 bases at V and 7 bases at J, leaving 6 bases unmatched. Germline CDR1 reads MNHNY; CDR2 reads SVGAGI (reference sequence). The CDR3 is 15 residues long. CDR3 nucleotides: TGTGCCAGCAGTTACTCCCAGGGGGTTGCCCAGCCCCAGCATTTT. Encoded protein: CASSYSQGVAQPQHF.

The chain employs TRBV5-1 and TRBJ1-4, with no clear D. V lost 2 bases to trimming and J lost 0 bases, with 8 bases between them. Germline assignment: CDR1 SGHRS and CDR2 YFSETQ. The CDR3 has 15 amino acids. CDR3 sequence reads: CASSFGDATNEKLFF. The DNA of the CDR3 is TGCGCCAGCAGCTTTGGGGATGCAACTAATGAAAAACTGTTTTTT.

This clone has a handful of counts. J is TRBJ2-2 and V is TRBV5-6; 8 bases are a match to TRBD1. The V segment lost 3 bases and the J segment 3 bases; nucleotides outside the gene matches: 10. The CDR3 spans 17 residues. Per germline, CDR1 SGHDT and CDR2 YYEEEE. CDR3 protein: CASSYGQGTTHTGELFF. The CDR3, as DNA: TGTGCCAGCAGCTACGGACAGGGAACCACCCACACCGGGGAGCTGTTTTTT.

V gene TRBV4-3 combines with J gene TRBJ2-1; D might be TRBD2 (5 bases). Germline V lookup: CDR1 LGHNA, CDR2 YSLEER. The CDR3 runs to 15 residues. The V end lost 0 bases, the J end lost 6 bases, and 12 bases lay between the germline ends. The CDR3 spells CASSQEKAEFNEQFF. The DNA for the CDR3 is TGCGCCAGCAGCCAAGAAAAAGCGGAGTTCAATGAGCAGTTCTTC.

The CDR3 nucleotides read TGTGCCAGCAGCCAAAAAGGGGGCCCAGATACGCAGTATTTT. Protein sequence: CASSQKGGPDTQYF. The chain combines TRBV4-2 with TRBJ2-3, with TRBD1 matching 7 bases. The CDR3 sequence is 14 residues long. J lost 4 bases, V lost 2 bases, and 3 bases had no gene match. Germline V gives CDR1 LGHNA, CDR2 YNFKEQ.

The rearrangement joins TRBV11-3 to TRBJ1-1, with 8 bases matching TRBD1. V shed 5 bases, J shed 1 base, and the junction held 6 bases outside the gene matches. The CDR3 loop spans 15 amino acids. CDR1 is SGHNT, CDR2 YENEEA, per germline. DNA of the CDR3: TGTGCCAGCAGCCCCCGGGACAGGCAGAACACTGAAGCTTTCTTT. This gives the protein CASSPRDRQNTEAFF. Full variable domain (missing parts from reference TRBV11-3 and TRBJ1-1): EAGVVQSPRYKIIEKKQPVAFWCNPISGHNTLYWYLQNLGQGPELLIRYENEEAVDDSQLPKDRFSAERLKGVDSTLKIQPAELGDSAVYLCASSPRDRQNTEAFFGQGTRLTVV.

V and J are TRBV29-1 and TRBJ1-1; TRBD1 matches at 8 bases. Per the germline V gene, CDR1 is SQVTM and CDR2 is ANQGSEA. CDR3 size: 13 residues. The V and J ends lost 2 bases and 4 bases, in that order; junction bases with no gene match: 3. CDR3 sequence (DNA): TGCAGCGTTGAAAAAACAGGGGGCACTGAAGCTTTCTTT. Its protein is CSVEKTGGTEAFF. The whole variable domain, filled in from reference TRBV29-1 and TRBJ1-1, reads SAVISQKPSRDICQRGTSLTIQCQVDSQVTMMFWYRQQPGQSLTLIATANQGSEATYESGFVIDKFPISRPNLTFSTLTVSNMSPEDSSIYLCSVEKTGGTEAFFGQGTRLTVV.

The chain carries TRBV19 and TRBJ2-1; 11 bases match TRBD2. Germline V gene lookup returns CDR1 LNHDA and CDR2 SQIVND (reference sequence). CDR3 length: 15 residues. V was pared by 3 bases and J by 10 bases, with 8 bases of the junction left unmatched. The CDR3 DNA follows: TGTGCCAGTAGTATTGATGGGACTAGCGGTCGGGAGCAGTTCTTC. Translating gives CASSIDGTSGREQFF.

This clone turned up a few times. The chain employs TRBV11-2 and TRBJ1-6; weak D call: TRBD1 (5 bases). V gave up 1 base and J gave up 1 base, with 14 bases separating them. The CDR3 runs to 18 residues. Germline V gene lookup returns CDR1 SGHAT and CDR2 FQNNGV. The CDR3 reads CASSLVPQGMSYNSPLHF. CDR3 sequence (DNA): TGTGCCAGCAGCTTAGTGCCCCAGGGAATGTCCTATAATTCACCCCTCCACTTT.

The V and J genes are TRBV6-6 and TRBJ1-1; D uncertain. This CDR3 has 10 residues. The germline V gene has CDR1 MNHNY and CDR2 SVGAGI (reference sequence). V was clipped by 2 bases and J by 8 bases, with 3 bases between them. For the CDR3, the DNA is TGTGCCAGCAGTTACGGGGAAGCTTTCTTT. It translates to CASSYGEAFF.

The J gene is TRBJ2-3, the V gene TRBV7-9; 12 bases map to TRBD2. This CDR3 comprises 16 residues. V shed 4 bases, J shed 1 base, and the junction held 3 bases outside the gene matches. Germline CDR1 SEHNR, CDR2 FQNEAQ (reference sequence). The DNA of the CDR3 is TGTGCCAGCAGCTCCGGACTAGCGGGGCGCACAGATACGCAGTATTTT. Its translation is CASSSGLAGRTDTQYF.

The chain joins TRBV7-2 to TRBJ1-3; possibly TRBD1 for D (5 bases). The CDR3 sequence is 14 residues long. Germline V gene data show CDR1 as SGHTA and CDR2 as FQGNSA. Trimming left V 5 bases short and J 4 bases short, with 12 bases between. The CDR3 bases are TGTGCCAGCAGCAAAGGACAAAGAGGAAACACCATATATTTT. Amino acids: CASSKGQRGNTIYF.

About this clone itself: Relative to the germline gene, one junction end is altered; a read error may explain this. This chain links TRBV6-5 with TRBJ1-6, with a possible D match to TRBD1 (5 bases). The CDR3 is made up of 15 amino acids. The V gene's germline CDR1 is MNHEY and CDR2 SVGAGI. Here the CDR3 reads CASSYSQGVYSPLHF. The CDR3 DNA reads TGTGCCAGCAGTTACTCCCAGGGAGTATATTCGCCCCTCCACTTT.

The chain employs TRBV11-2 and TRBJ1-1; D gene unclear. Germline CDR1 is SGHAT and CDR2 is FQNNGV. V gave up 3 bases and J gave up 8 bases, with 13 bases separating them. The CDR3 loop spans 13 amino acids. CDR3 nucleotides: TGTGCCAGCAGCTTTTTACAACGAGGAGAAGCTTTCTTT. Translation: CASSFLQRGEAFF. The whole variable domain, remainder taken from reference TRBV11-2 and TRBJ1-1, is EAGVAQSPRYKIIEKRQSVAFWCNPISGHATLYWYQQILGQGPKLLIQFQNNGVVDDSQLPKDRFSAERLKGVDSTLKIQPAKLEDSAVYLCASSFLQRGEAFFGQGTRLTVV.

J is TRBJ1-2 and V is TRBV30; 8 bases map to TRBD1. CDR1 is GTSNPN, CDR2 SVGIG, per germline (reference sequence). The V gene end was trimmed by 5 bases and the J gene end by 1 base; junction bases not matched to a gene: 12. The length of the CDR3 is 16 residues. CDR3 coding DNA: TGTGCCTGGGTCAGGGGGCGAATTGGGGGTAACTATGGCTACACCTTC. Its translation is CAWVRGRIGGNYGYTF.

The chain recombines TRBV2 with TRBJ2-1, with 14 bases that match TRBD2. This CDR3 has 17 amino acids. Germline V lookup: CDR1 SNHLY, CDR2 FYNNEI. The trim removed 6 bases at V and 8 bases at J, leaving 12 bases unmatched. Here the CDR3 reads CASSAGLAGGWGDEQFF. DNA for the CDR3: TGTGCCAGCAGCGCCGGACTAGCGGGGGGCTGGGGGGATGAGCAGTTCTTC. Supplemented by reference TRBV2 and TRBJ2-1, the full variable domain reads EPEVTQTPSHQVTQMGQEVILRCVPISNHLYFYWYRQILGQKVEFLVSFYNNEISEKSEIFDDQFSVERPDGSNFTLKIRSTKLEDSAMYFCASSAGLAGGWGDEQFFGPGTRLTVL.

The chain links TRBV6-1 to TRBJ2-5; TRBD1 matches 9 bases. Per germline, CDR1 MNHNS and CDR2 SASEGT. The ends lost 6 bases at V and 5 bases at J; junction bases unmatched: 13. The CDR3 is 16 amino acids. CDR3 sequence reads: CASRENPQGAGETQYF. The CDR3 DNA reads TGTGCCAGCAGGGAAAATCCACAGGGGGCTGGGGAGACCCAGTACTTC.

The V and J genes are TRBV28 and TRBJ2-1; TRBD1 agrees at 9 bases. The germline V gene has CDR1 MDHEN and CDR2 SYDVKM. The J segment lost 4 bases and the V segment lost 8 bases, leaving 12 bases of the junction unmatched. This CDR3 region has 16 residues. The CDR3 DNA reads as TGTGCCAGCGTGTTTGGGGACAGGGTGGAGTACAATGAGCAGTTCTTC. Its protein product is CASVFGDRVEYNEQFF.

CDR3 region: CASSKNQGGEAFF. Written as DNA, the CDR3 is TGTGCCAGCAGCAAGAATCAGGGGGGTGAAGCTTTCTTT. The chain is built from TRBV14 and TRBJ1-1, with TRBD1 matching 7 bases. This CDR3 contains 13 residues. The ends lost 5 bases at V and 7 bases at J; junction bases unmatched: 7. Per the germline V gene, CDR1 is SGHDN and CDR2 is FVKESK.

The chain uses TRBV14 and TRBJ2-2; no clear D gene. V shed 1 base and J shed 4 bases, with 10 bases lying between them. The CDR3 has 15 residues. Germline CDR1 and CDR2: SGHDN and FVKESK. The CDR3 is CASSQVNRATGELFF. The CDR3 DNA is TGTGCCAGCAGCCAAGTTAATCGGGCCACCGGGGAGCTGTTTTTT.

Worth noting for this clone: Other nucleotide sequences from this sample produce the same CDR3. J is TRBJ2-5 and V is TRBV5-4, with a tentative D call TRBD1 (6 bases). Germline assignment: CDR1 SGHNT and CDR2 YYREEE (reference sequence). The CDR3 extends over 16 amino acids. V lost 5 bases and J 2 bases, leaving 19 bases between the germline ends. The CDR3 is CASRRQTGKLQETQYF. The CDR3 nucleotides are TGTGCCAGCAGGCGTCAGACAGGAAAACTGCAAGAGACCCAGTACTTC.

In DNA, the CDR3 is TGCGCCAGCAGCTTGGGACTAGCGGGTGTTCGGGAGACCGGGGAGCTGTTTTTT. This encodes CASSLGLAGVRETGELFF. V usage is TRBV5-1 and J usage is TRBJ2-2; 10 nucleotides agree with TRBD2. Germline CDR1 SGHRS, CDR2 YFSETQ. V trimming: 0 bases; J trimming: 5 bases; junction bases outside the gene matches: 10. This CDR3 region has 18 residues. Supplemented by reference TRBV5-1 and TRBJ2-2, the full variable domain reads KAGVTQTPRYLIKTRGQQVTLSCSPISGHRSVSWYQQTPGQGLQFLFEYFSETQRNKGNFPGRFSGRQFSNSRSEMNVSTLELGDSALYLCASSLGLAGVRETGELFFGEGSRLTVL.

This rearrangement joins TRBV30 to TRBJ2-7; 9 nucleotides agree with TRBD1. The CDR3 covers 13 residues. The junction had 2 bases not matched to a gene; V was cut back by 2 bases and J by 3 bases. Per the germline V gene, CDR1 is GTSNPN and CDR2 is SVGIG (reference sequence). This CDR3 reads CAWSRTGVYEQYF. CDR3 DNA: TGTGCCTGGAGTAGGACAGGGGTCTACGAGCAGTACTTC.

The chain recombines TRBV18 with TRBJ1-2, with TRBD1 identical over 7 bases. CDR3 length equals 13 residues. The trim removed 1 base at V and 7 bases at J, leaving 3 bases unmatched. The germline V gene has CDR1 KGHSH and CDR2 LQKENI. The CDR3 spells CASSPQGAVGYTF. CDR3 bases: TGTGCCAGCTCACCACAGGGGGCGGTTGGCTACACCTTC. The full variable domain, with the rest looked up from reference TRBV18 and TRBJ1-2, is NAGVMQNPRHLVRRRGQEARLRCSPMKGHSHVYWYRQLPEEGLKFMVYLQKENIIDESGMPKERFSAEFPKEGPSILRIQQVVRGDSAAYFCASSPQGAVGYTFGSGTRLTVV.

J is TRBJ1-5 and V is TRBV19; 8 bases align to TRBD1. V dropped 8 bases and J dropped 6; count of bases not matched to a gene: 9. CDR1 and CDR2 from the germline V gene are LNHDA and SQIVND (reference sequence). The CDR3 has 14 residues. The CDR3 here is CASSRAGGLQPQHF. CDR3 DNA sequence: TGTGCCAGTTCCCGAGCAGGGGGCCTTCAGCCCCAGCATTTT.

The J gene is TRBJ1-3, the V gene TRBV9; D gene unclear. Per the germline V gene, CDR1 is SGDLS and CDR2 is YYNGEE. Trimming stripped 3 bases from V and 0 bases from J, with 4 bases between. CDR3 size: 13 residues. CDR3 in DNA: TGTGCCAGCAGCGGCCTCTCTGGAAACACCATATATTTT. This gives the protein CASSGLSGNTIYF.

This clone has a single count. This sequence joins TRBV11-2 and TRBJ2-7; 13 bases line up with TRBD2. This CDR3 spans 14 amino acids. The germline V gene encodes CDR1 SGHAT and CDR2 FQNNGV. The ends lost 3 bases at V and 6 bases at J; junction bases unmatched: 2. CDR3 in DNA: TGTGCCAGCAGCTTTCGACTAGCGGGGGGCGAGCAGTACTTC. Translation gives CASSFRLAGGEQYF.

The chain carries TRBV28 and TRBJ2-2; a possible D gene is TRBD2 (6 bases). V shed 2 bases and J shed 0 bases, with 19 bases lying between them. This CDR3 contains 19 residues. In germline, CDR1 is MDHEN, CDR2 SYDVKM. CDR3 DNA: TGTGCCAGCAGTTTAATCGGTGGGGGACTCCCCCCGAACACCGGGGAGCTGTTTTTT. Its protein product is CASSLIGGGLPPNTGELFF. Looking up the rest from reference TRBV28 and TRBJ2-2 gives the full variable domain: DVKVTQSSRYLVKRTGEKVFLECVQDMDHENMFWYRQDPGLGLRLIYFSYDVKMKEKGDIPEGYSVSREKKERFSLILESASTNQTSMYLCASSLIGGGLPPNTGELFFGEGSRLTVL.